This note documents a single TCR beta chain sequence. As yet, its antigen is unknown. Expressed TCRB transcripts were sequenced after all isolated RNA was converted to cDNA. Profiling relied on immunoSEQ multiplex PCR, and the TCRdb table lists in-frame clones only, not all of them. The data hold 150,000 to 170,000 clones, with about 9.3% observed a single time. The CDR3 runs to 16 residues. Germline V gene sequence: CDR1 SGHAT, CDR2 FQNNGV. Trimming shortened V by 5 bases and J by 6 bases, and 19 bases separated the two germline ends. The data derive from a study of beta chain features in type 1 diabetes. Turning to the study itself: Taken together, all samples contributed around 100 million examined sorted cells.

Study-wide results and limits: Among patients with Type 1 diabetes, TCRB CDR3s were moderately but significantly shorter in every one of the four CD4+ subsets.

The sequencing input was central memory CD4+ T cells from blood. The TCR sequence derives from a man aged 25-45 years with type 1 diabetes. The chain employs TRBV11-2 and TRBJ1-4, with D possibly TRBD1 on 5 matching bases. The CDR3 bases are TGTGCCAGCAGCCCCCTCGTGGGACTGCGGGATGAAAAACTGTTTTTT. This sequence encodes CASSPLVGLRDEKLFF.